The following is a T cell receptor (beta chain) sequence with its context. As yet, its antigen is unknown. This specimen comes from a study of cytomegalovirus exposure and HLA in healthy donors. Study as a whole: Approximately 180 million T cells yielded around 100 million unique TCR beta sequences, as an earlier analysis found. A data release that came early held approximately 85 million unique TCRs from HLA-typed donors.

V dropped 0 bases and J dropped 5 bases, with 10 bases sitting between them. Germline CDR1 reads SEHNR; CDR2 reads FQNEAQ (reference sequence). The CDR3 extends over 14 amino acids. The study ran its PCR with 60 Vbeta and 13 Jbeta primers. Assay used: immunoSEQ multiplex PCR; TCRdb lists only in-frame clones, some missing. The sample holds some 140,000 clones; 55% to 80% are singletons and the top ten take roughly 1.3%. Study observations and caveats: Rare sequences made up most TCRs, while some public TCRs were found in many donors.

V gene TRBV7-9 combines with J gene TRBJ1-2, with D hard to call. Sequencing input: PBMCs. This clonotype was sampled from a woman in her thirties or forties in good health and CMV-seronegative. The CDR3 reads CASSLASGEYGYTF. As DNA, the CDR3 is TGTGCCAGCAGCTTAGCTTCGGGTGAATATGGCTACACCTTC.